The T cell receptor (beta chain) under discussion was sequenced for a study of OX40 agonist ivuxolimab in advanced cancers. A note on the overall study: Ivuxolimab, which targeted the costimulatory receptor OX40 (CD134), was an agonistic, fully human IgG2 monoclonal antibody. Intravenous ivuxolimab was administered to patients every 2 weeks at six dose levels: 0.01, 0.1, 0.3, 1.5, 3 and 10 mg/kg. Of the approximately 54 dose-escalation patients, hepatocellular carcinoma was present in about 20, melanoma in approximately 15, renal cell carcinoma in 9 and head and neck cancer in 9. In the dose-escalation cohort, around 80% of patients were male, and the mean age was 60 years with a range of roughly 20 to 79. Patients were allowed to have had prior anti-PD-1, anti-PD-L1 or anti-CTLA-4 therapy, and around 41% of the dose-escalation patients had previously received checkpoint inhibitors. Partial responses were achieved by three dose-escalation patients, of whom one had hepatocellular carcinoma and two had cutaneous melanoma. Peripheral TCRbeta sequencing aimed to test whether ivuxolimab altered TCR sequence diversity and caused clonal T-cell expansion. The monotherapy dose-escalation portion (N ≈ 50 patients) of the phase I ivuxolimab trial is reported in the paper.

The trial excluded patients who had a history of autoimmune disease or were on systemic immunosuppression. In every dose cohort, peripheral blood was drawn for TCR sequencing at baseline, cycle 4 day 1, and cycle 7 day 1. Samples were obtained from an open-label, multicenter, first-in-human phase I dose-escalation trial of ivuxolimab. Adults with locally advanced or metastatic melanoma, renal cell, hepatocellular, or head and neck squamous cell carcinoma were enrolled in the trial. Before TCR sequencing, CD4+ and CD8+ T cells were separately sorted from peripheral blood. General study outcomes and caveats: Partial responders in the 0.1-3.0 mg/kg groups had among the lowest normalized peripheral clonal expansion, especially among CD8+ T cells. Clonal expansion of both CD4+ and CD8+ blood T cells was observed from baseline to week 6 at doses 0.1 to 3.0 mg/kg. Which antigens the clonally expanded peripheral T cells were specific for was not determined. After ivuxolimab, more expanded clones were found on average in CD8+ T cells than in CD4+ T cells. Low levels of normalized T-cell clonal expansion were also shown by some nonresponding patients.

Regarding this clone: Its antigen is not yet known. Base quality data are lacking; no much larger clone is found one base away.

Genomic DNA was isolated from the sorted cells so that the TCRbeta CDR3 region could be sequenced. The immunoSEQ Assay was used for sequencing of TCRbeta CDR3 regions. TCRdb mirrors the immuneACCESS table, restricted to in-frame sequences. Some clones are absent from its copies; in checked studies, under half trace to an unresolved V gene, and the reason for the others is unknown. This sample gives around 69,000 clones in total; roughly nine tenths of them show up just once. The ten most abundant clones make up around 4.1% of the sample. The germline V gene provides CDR1 SGHTA and CDR2 FQGTGA. Trimming costs V 3 bases and J 5 bases, and their ends lie 7 bases apart. Counted from cysteine to phenylalanine, this CDR3 has 13 amino acids. The entry retains the CDR3 DNA only, 39 bases that are in frame from base 1.

The chain was built from TRBV7-3 and TRBJ2-2; the D gene is not confidently resolved. The source was CD4+ or CD8+ T cells sorted from blood, collected in a trial of the OX40 agonist ivuxolimab. The sequence was obtained from an adult with an advanced solid tumor such as melanoma, head and neck, liver or kidney cancer. The DNA sequence is given as TGTGCCAGCAGCTTTGACATAACCGGGGAGCTGTTTTTT. It translates as CASSFDITGELFF.